This entry describes one T cell receptor beta chain. This record belongs to a study of blood T cell repertoires in COVID-19. Methods used by the authors: By means of reference gene primer amplification, nucleated cell counts were estimated. Assay: immunoSEQ multiplex PCR; the TCRdb copy retains only in-frame clones and omits some. That table furnishes V, J and clone size, whereas the DNA furnished D and trimming. The sample lists 150,000 to 200,000 clones; about 80% were seen once. This CDR3 region has 13 residues. V was clipped by 3 bases and J by 1 base, with 9 bases between them. In germline, CDR1 is DFQATT, CDR2 SNEGSKA (reference sequence).

The chain combines TRBV20-1 with TRBJ1-1, with a weak D call TRBD1 (6 bases). The clonotype comes from a human donor with acute or convalescent COVID-19. The donor label of this sample is uncertain. The sequenced sample consisted of peripheral blood. The CDR3 spells CSASGQPNTEAFF. The DNA of the CDR3 is TGCAGTGCTAGTGGACAGCCGAACACTGAAGCTTTCTTT.